This T cell receptor (beta chain) is from a study of cytomegalovirus exposure and HLA in healthy donors (dated by TCRdb to 2017 to 2019). About the investigation overall: An earlier analysis of some 600 of the donors reported roughly 300 Gb of sequence data and 117 million unique TCR beta sequences obtained from around 180 million T cells. An early release covering about 600 HLA-typed donors comprised approximately 300 gigabases of sequencing data and roughly 85 million unique TCR sequences. The genetic ancestry cluster associated with self-reported Caucasian donors included 70% to 85% of the roughly 390 genotyped donors. The aim of the study was to test whether cataloging public T cell receptors could identify signatures of past pathogen exposure. Using immunosequencing, the study profiled T cell repertoires from 500 to 800 subjects and related those repertoires to cytomegalovirus serostatus. In addition to the first cohort of around 670 subjects, a separate validation cohort of 120 different subjects was used. High-throughput TCR immunosequencing, statistical association of individual TCRs with disease status, and machine learning were combined to predict cytomegalovirus infection status. A later analysis re-examined previously published TCR beta repertoires from more than 600 donors and added high-resolution HLA genotyping to investigate patterns of TCR occurrence. The later analysis used no new phenotypic data to find candidate immune exposures, relying instead on TCR beta sequences and their occurrence across donors. To decide whether each TCR beta V gene segment behaved as functional or pseudogenic, an earlier analysis of some 600 of the donors relied on high-throughput TCR beta sequencing. Donor age, sex, ethnicity and CMV serostatus were compiled together with the repertoire data. Genome-wide SNP genotypes for about 55% of the roughly 670 donors were used in a later genetic analysis, which treated that subset as a discovery cohort. Every repertoire in the discovery cohort had been generated on one and the same sequencing platform. HLA typing included class I and class II loci at four-digit resolution. The number of donors typed differed by locus, with roughly 620-630 for A, B, C, DRB1 and DQB1, roughly 520 for DQA1, 606 for DPA1, and approximately 470 for DPB1. Because of strong linkage in the cohort, five DR-DQ haplotypes were treated as single units for association and clustering. Among almost 400 genotyped donors of the cohort, an average of approximately 230,000 unique TCR beta nucleotide sequences were sequenced per donor, approximately 20% of them non-productive.

Only one count was recorded for this clone. Its target antigen remains unknown. The record has no base qualities; no much larger clone is one base away. The library was generated by the immunoSEQ multiplex PCR assay. The multiplex PCR relied on a mix of 60 forward primers for TCR Vbeta segments and 13 reverse primers for TCR Jbeta segments. The CDR3 region of rearranged TCR beta genes was amplified from genomic DNA by a multiplex PCR assay. On the Illumina HiSeq System, the amplified TCR beta libraries were sequenced as 87-base-pair reads. In the original analysis: A later analysis counted around 72 million unique TCR beta chains across the 700 or so repertoires, and some 11 million of these chains were shared by at least two donors. A nearest-neighbor algorithm error-corrected the raw reads and collapsed the reads into unique sequences, merging closely related sequences to remove PCR and sequencing errors. To assign V, D and J gene segments, CDR3 sequences were aligned to IMGT reference sequences. For a sequence to be retained, a match of at least six nucleotides was required to both a V gene segment and a J gene segment. A rearrangement was called productive if the CDR3 had no stop codons and remained in frame with V and J, and every other rearrangement was called non-productive. Following IMGT convention, CDR3 was defined as the stretch from the second conserved V-encoded cysteine up to the conserved J-encoded phenylalanine. Sequences without an unambiguous match to a single V gene segment were excluded from the earlier analysis of approximately 600 of the donors. An earlier analysis of 500 to 700 of the donors classified V segments as functional when productive rearrangements were above 56.7% and as segregating when the standard deviation between donors was above 5%. A statistical classification framework was developed to diagnose cytomegalovirus status using the catalog of TCR beta chain sequences. In a later analysis, V and J genes were assigned by comparing TCR nucleotide sequences against IMGT/GENE-DB human TR gene sequences. In a later analysis, CDR3 sequences and most-parsimonious VDJ recombination scenarios were assigned using the TCRdist pipeline. In a later analysis, each TCR beta chain was defined by its CDR3 amino acid sequence together with its V-gene family, and reads without a unique V-gene family were excluded. In a later analysis, fewer than 600 highly shared, low-generation-probability nucleotide sequences were removed to address suspected cross-contamination and a sequencing artifact. For each public chain, a later analysis derived a clonal expansion index from normalized ranks of inferred template counts within each repertoire. In a later analysis, generation probabilities were computed using a VDJ recombination model fitted to out-of-frame rearrangements, and the results were checked against IGoR. Hypergeometric tests were used in a later analysis to score TCR-TCR, TCR-HLA and TCR-CMV co-occurrence, with a repertoire-size bias correction applied to the TCR pairs. In a later analysis, false discovery rates were estimated by permuting HLA or CMV assignments 20 times. A later analysis grouped co-occurring TCRs with DBSCAN, adding TCRdist sequence similarity when clustering within HLA-allele-positive subsets. For co-occurrence clustering, repertoires with fewer than 30,000 or more than 120,000 public chains were excluded, along with several repertoires with anomalous nucleotide sharing. The table comes from immuneACCESS by way of TCRdb, which keeps in-frame sequences with V and J called. Part of the clones is missing from these tables; in studies checked, under half for an unresolved V gene and the rest for unknown reasons. That table gives V, J and clone size, and the DNA gave D and trimming. The sample table shows tens of thousands of clones, and 73% are seen once. Clones ranked in the top ten supply 5% to 7% of the sample.

Including the terminal cysteine and phenylalanine, the CDR3 comprises 12 residues. The read is trimmed to its CDR3 DNA, 36 bases read in frame from base 1. From V the trimming removes 6 bases and from J it removes 6 bases, while the gene matches leave 2 bases of the junction unaccounted for. CDR1 and CDR2, per the germline V gene, are MNHEY and SVGAGI. In total, 500 to 700 healthy bone marrow donors made up the cohort. At the time of sampling, every cohort member was nominally healthy, though immune exposures that went unrecorded were likely present. The donor tested CMV seronegative, placing the donor among the 350 to 400 seronegative members of the cohort. Every donor gave a peripheral blood sample, and the peripheral blood mononuclear cells from that sample were used for TCR beta sequencing. The Qiagen DNeasy Blood Extraction Kit was used to extract genomic DNA from the blood cell samples. Paper-wide results and their limitations: Because counts were too low, under 20 rarely observed V segments, including chromosome 9 orphons, were left out of the earlier analysis of some 640 of the donors. A further reported finding was that TCR beta sequences accurately predicted the HLA-A and HLA-B alleles for most subjects in the first cohort. A few of the identified cytomegalovirus-associated TCR beta chains were confirmed in vitro to be specific for cytomegalovirus antigens. In both the original and validation cohorts, the classifier was reported to diagnose cytomegalovirus status with high specificity and sensitivity. The presence/absence analyses assumed that sequencing depth was roughly uniform across donors, and that assumption may not be true. In a later analysis, HLA-associated TCR beta chains were found to be more clonally expanded and to have lower generation probabilities than equally common non-associated chains. The sequencing pipeline was judged likely to have produced a cluster of highly shared sequence variants as a technical artifact. The study gave a list of about 150 TCR beta chains associated with cytomegalovirus. An earlier analysis of some 590 of the donors showed that most TCR beta V segments appeared in productive rearrangements either about 87% or about 30% of the time, which broadly matched IMGT annotations. This cohort had only TCR beta chains sequenced, and the lack of alpha or paired-chain data limited which features could be detected. Most CMV-associated TCR beta chains appeared to be HLA-restricted in a later analysis, and the HLA associations seemed to be driven largely by CMV exposure. Across donors, most TCR sequences were observed very rarely, whereas some public TCRs were present in many individuals. It was suggested by the authors that the approach could potentially be generalized to other disease states and immunological phenotypes. An association between a missense DCLRE1C variant and V-gene and J-gene trimming of TCR beta chains was found in a later genetic analysis and replicated in an independent cohort. At a false discovery rate of 0.05, a later analysis linked 16,951 TCR beta sequences to specific HLA alleles. Assigning TCR associations to individual alleles was difficult when HLA alleles, especially DR and DQ, strongly co-occurred. Linkage disequilibrium might explain the correlated functional status among segregating V segments, but an unknown experimental factor could not be ruled out. Several of the top co-occurrence clusters appeared to be linked to parvovirus B19, influenza, CMV and Epstein-Barr virus, according to a later analysis. The only immune exposure information available for the cohort was CMV serostatus. The 87-base-pair reads could not distinguish some IMGT-functional V segments, including TRBV6-2 and TRBV6-3, so those segments were excluded. A later analysis found that TCR association rates varied across HLA loci, with DRB1 alleles showing the most associated TCRs and HLA-C alleles the fewest. In a later genetic analysis, fewer N-insertions in productive TCRs were reported among donors in an Asian-associated ancestry cluster than the 666-donor mean. Because some donors lacked HLA typing at each locus, the association tests relied only on the typed subset.

This TCR came from a man in his fifties in good health and CMV-seronegative. Sequencing input: PBMCs. Rearrangement joined TRBV6-5 to TRBJ1-3, with 7 middle bases fitting TRBD1. Here the CDR3 is given as CASSRGSNTIYF. The DNA sequence is as follows: TGTGCCAGCAGCAGGGGGTCAAACACCATATATTTT.